Reported below is one T cell receptor (beta chain). This clone was seen a few times. Its antigen remains unidentified. Base qualities were left out, and no much larger clone turns up one base away. This sample was taken from a study of T cell changes during pregnancy in multiple sclerosis (dated by TCRdb to between 2019 and 2020). In the study overall: The study looked at changes in the T cell repertoire across pregnancy in women with multiple sclerosis.

The method behind the library was the immunoSEQ multiplex PCR assay. TCRdb holds this immuneACCESS table with in-frame rearrangements only. Some clones are missing; in checked studies, unresolved V genes explain under half, and the rest has no known cause. The sample has 100,000 to 140,000 clones on record, about 90% of them singletons. The ten largest clones capture less than 0.85% of the sample. The TCR sequence derives from a female donor in good health, enrolled as a control in a pregnancy study. Specimen: peripheral blood, collected in the third trimester of pregnancy.

The nucleotide sequence is given as TGTGCCAGCAGCTTAGAGACTAATCCCAATGAGCAGTTCTTC. Its translation reads: CASSLETNPNEQFF. The chain is made from TRBV7-2 and TRBJ2-1; a tentative D match to TRBD2 spans 5 bases. The CDR3 measures 14 amino acids from cysteine to phenylalanine. The retained sequence is limited to the CDR3, 42 bases, with the frame set at the first base. Per the germline V gene, SGHTA is the CDR1 and FQGNSA is the CDR2. Trimming at the junction amounts to 1 base on V and 6 bases on J, and the germline ends lie 10 bases apart.